These T cell receptor beta chains were read from a single sample in a study of T cells in Graves' hyperthyroidism and ophthalmopathy. Using its own MiXCR run on the multiplex PCR reads, TCRdb lists one record per CDR3 protein. Of some 600,000 distinct CDR3 sequences listed, approximately 15% are singletons. Sequencing was done on a sample of blood. These receptors originate from a woman aged 25 to 39 with Graves' hyperthyroidism that later progressed to Graves' ophthalmopathy. Both conserved end residues are part of each CDR3. D genes are given only for firm matches. The size entry is marked missing in some rows and otherwise reads once, few, many or a size class.

clone_size	j_call	d_call	v_call	cdr3_aa	cdr3_nt
.	TRBJ2-7	TRBD1	TRBV30	CAWSLSGQQYEQYF	TGTGCCTGGAGTCTCTCGGGACAGCAATACGAGCAGTACTTC
many	TRBJ2-1	.	TRBV6-2/TRBV6-3	CASSFPGRAYNEQFF	TGTGCCAGCAGTTTTCCGGGACGGGCCTACAATGAGCAGTTCTTC
.	TRBJ2-7	TRBD2	TRBV20-1	CSAIRTSGRAKSEQYF	TGCAGTGCTATTAGGACTAGCGGGAGGGCCAAGTCCGAGCAGTACTTC
many	TRBJ1-4	TRBD1	TRBV12-3/TRBV12-4	CASSLSQGAREKLFF	TGTGCCAGCAGTTTATCCCAGGGGGCGCGCGAAAAACTGTTTTTT
.	TRBJ1-1	TRBD1	TRBV9	CASSGQGLAEAFF	TGTGCCAGCAGCGGACAGGGATTGGCTGAAGCTTTCTTT
many	TRBJ2-3	.	TRBV5-1	CASGVQGSTDTQYF	TGCGCCAGCGGCGTACAAGGCAGCACAGATACGCAGTATTTT
many	TRBJ2-3	TRBD2	TRBV20-1	CSARIPGAGTDTQYF	TGCAGTGCTAGAATCCCGGGAGCGGGAACAGATACGCAGTATTTT
many	TRBJ1-6	.	TRBV6-2/TRBV6-3	CASSPTVTHSPLHF	TGTGCCAGCAGTCCGACGGTTACGCATTCACCCCTCCACTTT
.	TRBJ1-6	TRBD1	TRBV28	CASSLAGGTVNSPLHF	TGTGCCAGCAGCTTGGCGGGGGGGACAGTGAATTCACCCCTCCACTTT
many	TRBJ2-7	TRBD1	TRBV12-3/TRBV12-4	CASSRTLGTGVYEQYF	TGTGCCAGCAGCAGAACACTCGGGACAGGGGTTTACGAGCAGTACTTC
once	TRBJ1-5	.	TRBV6-2/TRBV6-3	CASRHGGEPQHF	TGTGCCAGCAGGCACGGAGGGGAGCCCCAGCATTTT
many	TRBJ2-1	.	TRBV20-1	CSAGRQAWYYNEQFF	TGCAGTGCTGGCAGACAGGCGTGGTACTACAATGAGCAGTTCTTC
many	TRBJ2-1	.	TRBV7-2	CASRTAFDEDEQFF	TGTGCCAGCAGAACCGCCTTCGACGAGGACGAGCAGTTCTTC
many	TRBJ2-7	.	TRBV12-5	CATAVNYEQYF	TGTGCTACCGCGGTAAACTACGAGCAGTACTTC
many	TRBJ2-3	.	TRBV7-2	CASSPSQSSDTQYF	TGTGCCAGCAGCCCCTCCCAATCGTCAGATACGCAGTATTTT
many	TRBJ1-2	.	TRBV29-1	CSVEEFNSYGYTF	TGCAGCGTTGAAGAATTTAACAGCTATGGCTACACCTTC
many	TRBJ2-5	TRBD2	TRBV6-1	CASAGLAGGETQYF	TGTGCCAGCGCGGGACTAGCGGGAGGAGAGACCCAGTACTTC
many	TRBJ1-1	.	TRBV7-2	CASSLGGTTFTEAFF	TGTGCCAGCAGCTTAGGCGGGACAACTTTTACTGAAGCTTTCTTT